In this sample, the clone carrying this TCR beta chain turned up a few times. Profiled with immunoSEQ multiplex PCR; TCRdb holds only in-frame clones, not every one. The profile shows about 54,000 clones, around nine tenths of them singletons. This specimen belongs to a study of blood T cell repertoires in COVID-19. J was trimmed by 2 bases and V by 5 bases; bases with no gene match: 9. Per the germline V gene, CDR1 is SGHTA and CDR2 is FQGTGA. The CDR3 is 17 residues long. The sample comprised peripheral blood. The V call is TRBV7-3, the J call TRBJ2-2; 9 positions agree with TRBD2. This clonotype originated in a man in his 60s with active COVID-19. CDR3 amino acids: CASSISPSGVNTGELFF. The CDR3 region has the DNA TGTGCCAGCAGCATTTCCCCTAGCGGGGTAAACACCGGGGAGCTGTTTTTT. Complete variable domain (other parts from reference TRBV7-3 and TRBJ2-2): GAGVSQTPSNKVTEKGKYVELRCDPISGHTALYWYRQSLGQGPEFLIYFQGTGAADDSGLPNDRFFAVRPEGSVSTLKIQRTERGDSAVYLCASSISPSGVNTGELFFGEGSRLTVL.